The 30 T cell receptor beta chains in this list originate from one sample, sequenced in a study of blood T cell repertoires in COVID-19 (dated by TCRdb to the early 2020s). Library generation was performed with the immunoSEQ multiplex PCR assay. Not all clones reach the TCRdb copy of this immuneACCESS table, which keeps in-frame sequences only. Checked studies attribute under half of the gap to unresolved V genes and leave the rest unexplained. In this sample the table shows 150,000 to 200,000 clones, approximately 85% of which occur a single time. Around 9.5% of the sample is in the top ten clones. The sample was peripheral blood. These receptors all stem from an elderly woman with acute or convalescent COVID-19.

The chain links TRBV15 to TRBJ1-2; unclear D gene. This CDR3 has 13 residues. V shed 1 base and J shed 8 bases, with 11 bases lying between them. CDR1 is LNHNV and CDR2 is YYDKDF in the germline V gene (reference sequence). This CDR3 is CATSRVPPEGYTF. The CDR3 DNA reads as TGTGCCACCAGCAGAGTGCCCCCCGAGGGCTACACCTTC.

The J gene is TRBJ1-4, the V gene TRBV25-1; no firm D call. This CDR3 has 14 residues. The V and J ends lost 4 bases and 8 bases respectively, with 14 bases between them. The V gene's germline CDR1 is MGHDK and CDR2 SYGVNS. The DNA of the CDR3 is TGTGCCAGCAGTGGCGGCGTCGTCGGCGAAAAACTGTTTTTT. Translation gives CASSGGVVGEKLFF.

The chain uses TRBV3-1 (or the pseudogene TRBV3-2) and TRBJ2-1; 11 bases fit TRBD2. V shed 3 bases and J 9 bases; nucleotides not matched to a gene: 13. The germline V gene encodes CDR1 LGHDT and CDR2 YNNKEL (reference sequence). The CDR3 extends over 17 amino acids. In DNA, the CDR3 is TGTGCCAGCAGCCAGGACAAACTAGCGGGAGTTCAAGTTGAGCAGTTCTTC. Translated: CASSQDKLAGVQVEQFF.

The chain combines TRBV7-8 with TRBJ1-2; TRBD1 is a possible D gene (6 bases). V gave up 5 bases and J gave up 5 bases, with 21 bases separating them. The CDR3 covers 16 residues. The V gene's germline CDR1 is SGHVS and CDR2 FQNEAQ. CDR3 nucleotides: TGTGCCAGCAGCCCCACAACGACAGGATTCGGGTATGGCTACACCTTC. This gives the protein CASSPTTTGFGYGYTF.

This chain joins TRBV27 and TRBJ1-2; weak D call: TRBD1 (5 bases). Germline V gives CDR1 MNHEY, CDR2 SMNVEV (reference sequence). This CDR3 has 14 amino acids. Trimming stripped 6 bases from V and 3 bases from J, with 14 bases between. Here the CDR3 DNA reads TGTGCCAGCAGGAACCAGGGTTTGCACTATGGCTACACCTTC. It specifies CASRNQGLHYGYTF.

The rearrangement uses TRBV6-4 and TRBJ2-2, with D uncertain. V lost 4 bases and J 1 base, leaving 10 bases between the germline ends. Germline assignment: CDR1 MRHNA and CDR2 SNTAGT. This CDR3 spans 15 amino acids. CDR3 loop: CASSVETGNTGELFF. The CDR3 DNA reads TGTGCCAGCAGTGTAGAGACGGGGAACACCGGGGAGCTGTTTTTT.

This clone has a handful of counts. The genes are TRBV9 and TRBJ2-5; the D gene is possibly TRBD2 (5 bases). The V and J ends lost 0 bases and 4 bases respectively, with 16 bases between them. CDR1 is SGDLS and CDR2 is YYNGEE in the germline V gene. The length of the CDR3 is 16 residues. The CDR3 loop reads CASSVGGLAVIETQYF. The CDR3 DNA follows: TGTGCCAGCAGCGTAGGAGGGCTCGCCGTAATAGAGACCCAGTACTTC. Drawing the rest from reference TRBV9 and TRBJ2-5, the complete variable domain is DSGVTQTPKHLITATGQRVTLRCSPRSGDLSVYWYQQSLDQGLQFLIQYYNGEERAKGNILERFSAQQFPDLHSELNLSSLELGDSALYFCASSVGGLAVIETQYFGPGTRLLVL.

The chain carries TRBV6-6 and TRBJ2-2; 12 nucleotides line up with TRBD2. CDR1 is MNHNY and CDR2 is SVGAGI in the germline V gene (reference sequence). The trim removed 5 bases at V and 5 bases at J, leaving 3 bases unmatched. This CDR3 has 15 amino acids. Here the CDR3 DNA reads TGTGCCAGCAGTAAACTAGCGGGAGGAACCGGGGAGCTGTTTTTT. Translated, it gives CASSKLAGGTGELFF.

The rearrangement joins TRBV10-3 to TRBJ1-5, with D possibly TRBD1 on 5 matching bases. V was clipped by 3 bases and J by 0 bases, with 12 bases between them. The CDR3 covers 16 residues. Looked up from germline, CDR1 is ENHRY and CDR2 is SYGVKD. The DNA for the CDR3 is TGTGCCATCAGTGATGGCGGGGGGAGTAGCAATCAGCCCCAGCATTTT. Translation gives CAISDGGGSSNQPQHF.

This clone was picked up one time. The rearrangement links TRBV5-1 to TRBJ1-1; TRBD1 matches at 7 bases. Germline trimming cut 4 bases from V and 5 bases from J; bases unmatched to any gene: 8. Germline values: CDR1 SGHRS, CDR2 YFSETQ. The CDR3 runs to 14 residues. The CDR3 region has the DNA TGCGCCAGCAGCCTAGGACAGGTCCTAACTGAAGCTTTCTTT. Amino acid sequence: CASSLGQVLTEAFF.

The V call is TRBV2, the J call TRBJ2-7; a possible D gene is TRBD1 (5 bases). This CDR3 contains 13 residues. Germline CDR1 and CDR2: SNHLY and FYNNEI. Trimming removed 3 bases at V and 6 bases at J, with 12 bases between. In DNA, the CDR3 is TGTGCCAGCAGTGAGTGGGGCGAGGCCGAGCAGTACTTC. As protein: CASSEWGEAEQYF.

The V and J genes are TRBV10-3 and TRBJ1-5; a possible D gene is TRBD1 (6 bases). Trimming removed 6 bases at V and 3 bases at J, with 15 bases between. Germline V gene lookup returns CDR1 ENHRY and CDR2 SYGVKD. The CDR3 contains 15 residues. The CDR3 DNA is TGTGCCATCAGCCCAACGGGGGGACACAATCAGCCCCAGCATTTT. The encoded protein is CAISPTGGHNQPQHF.

This chain links TRBV19 with TRBJ2-2; possible D gene TRBD2, 5 bases. The CDR3 is made up of 15 amino acids. Germline assignment: CDR1 LNHDA and CDR2 SQIVND (reference sequence). The V gene lost 2 bases and the J gene lost 2 bases, with 9 bases spanning the gap. CDR3 in DNA: TGTGCCAGTAGTATAATCCGGGGTAACACCGGGGAGCTGTTTTTT. Protein: CASSIIRGNTGELFF.

CDR3 nucleotides: TGCGCCAGCAGCCAAGATGCGAGACTAGGGGCGGGGATCGGGGAGCTGTTTTTT. Its protein product is CASSQDARLGAGIGELFF. The rearrangement links TRBV4-3 to TRBJ2-2, with a weak D call TRBD2 (6 bases). The CDR3 consists of 18 residues. CDR1 and CDR2 (germline): LGHNA, YSLEER. V lost 0 bases, J lost 7 bases, and 21 bases lay in between.

This chain links TRBV10-3 with TRBJ1-2; TRBD1 aligns across 12 bases. V lost 11 bases to trimming and J lost 7 bases; unmatched junction nucleotides: 5. This CDR3 is built from 12 residues. Germline CDR1 reads ENHRY; CDR2 reads SYGVKD. The CDR3 here is CASGQGARGYTF. In DNA form, the CDR3 reads TGTGCCTCGGGACAGGGGGCGCGTGGCTACACCTTC.

This clone was detected only once. The chain links TRBV10-3 to TRBJ1-1; 10 bases line up with TRBD1. CDR3 length: 14 amino acids. V dropped 7 bases and J dropped 4; count of bases not matched to a gene: 6. Germline CDR1 and CDR2: ENHRY and SYGVKD. The CDR3 region is CAITRDRGSTEAFF. CDR3 sequence (DNA): TGTGCCATCACCCGGGACAGGGGATCCACTGAAGCTTTCTTT.

V usage is TRBV5-1 and J usage is TRBJ2-5; D remains unclear. The CDR3 runs to 15 residues. Germline assignment: CDR1 SGHRS and CDR2 YFSETQ. The V end lost 4 bases, the J end lost 2 bases, and 15 bases lay between the germline ends. CDR3 nucleotides: TGCGCCAGCAGCCAAACGCCAGGCAGTCAAGAGACCCAGTACTTC. Protein sequence: CASSQTPGSQETQYF.

The V call is TRBV5-6, the J call TRBJ2-5; D perhaps matches TRBD2 (6 bases). Germline V gene lookup returns CDR1 SGHDT and CDR2 YYEEEE. This CDR3 spans 14 amino acids. V was pared by 2 bases and J by 2 bases, with 10 bases between. CDR3 region: CASSFPGVQETQYF. The CDR3 DNA reads as TGTGCCAGCAGCTTCCCGGGGGTTCAAGAGACCCAGTACTTC.

The V and J genes are TRBV7-2 and TRBJ1-6; D possibly corresponds to TRBD1 (6 bases). The CDR3 spans 14 residues. The germline V gene has CDR1 SGHTA and CDR2 FQGNSA. Between the trimmed V and J ends, which lost 6 bases and 8 bases, there was a span of 14 bases. Here the CDR3 reads CASRPTGYYSPLHF. The DNA of the CDR3 is TGTGCCAGCAGACCCACAGGGTATTATTCACCCCTCCACTTT.

V gene TRBV12-3 or TRBV12-4 combines with J gene TRBJ2-7; TRBD2 is a possible D gene (5 bases). V was trimmed by 6 bases and J by 7 bases, leaving 16 bases between them. The CDR3 spans 13 residues. The CDR3 DNA reads as TGTGCCAGCAGCACACGCGGGCGCGGGGAGCAGTACTTC. This sequence encodes CASSTRGRGEQYF.

The chain recombines TRBV29-1 with TRBJ1-1; TRBD1 matches at 8 bases. CDR3 length equals 15 residues. After removal of 4 bases from V and 4 bases from J, the junction contained 11 bases not matched to a gene. Per the germline V gene, CDR1 is SQVTM and CDR2 is ANQGSEA. The CDR3 region has the DNA TGCAGCGTTGTCGGCCCGACAGGGGAGGCCACTGAAGCTTTCTTT. Translation: CSVVGPTGEATEAFF.

The rearrangement uses TRBV24-1 and TRBJ2-2; 10 bases agree with TRBD1. The CDR3 loop spans 17 amino acids. Trimming at V came to 3 bases and at J to 2 bases, leaving 5 bases not matched to a gene. The germline gives CDR1 KGHDR, CDR2 SFDVKD. The CDR3 sequence: CATSDPGQGGNTGELFF. CDR3 in DNA: TGTGCCACCAGTGATCCCGGACAGGGGGGTAACACCGGGGAGCTGTTTTTT.

The CDR3 DNA reads TGCGCCAGCAGCTTGGAGGGGCAGGGCTGGGAAAAACTGTTTTTT. Encoded protein: CASSLEGQGWEKLFF. The chain joins TRBV5-1 to TRBJ1-4, with D tentatively TRBD1 (5 bases). The germline V gene has CDR1 SGHRS and CDR2 YFSETQ. Trimming pared 0 bases from V and 8 bases from J, leaving 14 bases between. The CDR3 covers 15 residues.

The chain couples TRBV7-9 to TRBJ1-2; D may be TRBD1 (5 bases). Trimming pared 8 bases from V and 4 bases from J, leaving 11 bases between. The length of the CDR3 is 12 residues. Germline V gene lookup returns CDR1 SEHNR and CDR2 FQNEAQ (reference sequence). The CDR3 loop is CASSQGVYGYTF. In DNA, the CDR3 is TGTGCCAGCTCGCAAGGGGTCTATGGCTACACCTTC.

J is TRBJ1-1 and V is TRBV5-1; D is perhaps TRBD1 (5 bases). Germline CDR1 SGHRS, CDR2 YFSETQ. The CDR3 loop spans 11 amino acids. The V gene lost 3 bases and the J gene lost 11 bases, with 11 bases spanning the gap. The CDR3 reads CASSSGRGAFF. The DNA for the CDR3 is TGCGCCAGCAGCTCGGGCCGGGGGGCTTTCTTT.

J is TRBJ1-5 and V is TRBV18, with a tentative D call TRBD1 (6 bases). Germline assignment: CDR1 KGHSH and CDR2 LQKENI. This CDR3 region has 14 residues. Deletions cut 2 bases from V and 7 bases from J, with 12 bases between. CDR3 loop: CASSPRGSGQPQHF. CDR3 DNA: TGTGCCAGCTCACCAAGGGGGTCGGGGCAGCCCCAGCATTTT.

The chain joins TRBV19 to TRBJ2-2; 9 bases match TRBD2. V was clipped by 5 bases and J by 5 bases; unmatched bases: 6. Germline CDR1 reads LNHDA; CDR2 reads SQIVND (reference sequence). The CDR3 runs 15 residues. This CDR3 is CASSYSGRGTGELFF. The DNA of the CDR3 is TGTGCCAGTAGTTATAGCGGGAGAGGGACCGGGGAGCTGTTTTTT. Full variable domain (remainder filled in from reference TRBV19 and TRBJ2-2): DGGITQSPKYLFRKEGQNVTLSCEQNLNHDAMYWYRQDPGQGLRLIYYSQIVNDFQKGDIAEGYSVSREKKESFPLTVTSAQKNPTAFYLCASSYSGRGTGELFFGEGSRLTVL.

The chain recombines TRBV18 with TRBJ2-5; D may be TRBD2 (5 bases). Germline V gene sequence: CDR1 KGHSH, CDR2 LQKENI. The V and J ends lost 6 bases and 3 bases respectively, with 23 bases between them. CDR3 size: 17 residues. The CDR3 DNA reads TGTGCCAGCTCGCCCCAGGAGACGGGGTTGAGCAAAGAGACCCAGTACTTC. It translates to CASSPQETGLSKETQYF.

The J gene is TRBJ2-3, the V gene TRBV7-2, with D possibly TRBD2 on 7 matching bases. V was clipped by 1 base and J by 7 bases, with 24 bases between them. Germline CDR1 and CDR2: SGHTA and FQGNSA. The CDR3 length is 18 residues. The CDR3 region has the DNA TGTGCCAGCAGCTTAGGGGGGGGCCGTGACCTTGTTCTTTATACGCAGTATTTT. Its protein is CASSLGGGRDLVLYTQYF. The entire variable domain, with the rest obtained from reference TRBV7-2 and TRBJ2-3, is as follows: GAGVSQSPSNKVTEKGKDVELRCDPISGHTALYWYRQSLGQGLEFLIYFQGNSAPDKSGLPSDRFSAERTGGSVSTLTIQRTQQEDSAVYLCASSLGGGRDLVLYTQYFGPGTRLTVL.

This clone has a handful of counts. The junction differs from germline at one of its ends, possibly a read error. J is TRBJ2-7 and V is TRBV12-3 or TRBV12-4; 11 positions agree with TRBD2. The CDR3 runs 12 residues. The CDR3 here is CASSAYGTSGVF. The CDR3 coding sequence is TGTGCCAGCAGCGCTTATGGGACTAGCGGTGTCTTC.